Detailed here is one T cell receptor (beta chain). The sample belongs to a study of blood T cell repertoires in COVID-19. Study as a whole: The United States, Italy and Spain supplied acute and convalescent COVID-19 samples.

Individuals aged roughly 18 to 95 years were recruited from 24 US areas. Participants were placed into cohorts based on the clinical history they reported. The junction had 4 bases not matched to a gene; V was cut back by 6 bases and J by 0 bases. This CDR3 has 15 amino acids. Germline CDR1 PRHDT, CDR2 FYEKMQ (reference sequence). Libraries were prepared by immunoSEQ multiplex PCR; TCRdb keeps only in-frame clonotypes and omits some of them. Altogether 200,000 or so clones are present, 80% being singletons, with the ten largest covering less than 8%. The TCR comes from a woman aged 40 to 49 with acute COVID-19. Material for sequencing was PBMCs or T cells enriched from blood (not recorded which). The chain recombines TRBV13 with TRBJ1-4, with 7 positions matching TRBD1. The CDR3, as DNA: TGTGCCAGCAGTACACAGGGGACAACTAATGAAAAACTGTTTTTT. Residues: CASSTQGTTNEKLFF.